A selection of T cell receptor beta chains follows, all from one sample in a study of cytomegalovirus exposure and HLA in healthy donors. Assay: immunoSEQ multiplex PCR; the TCRdb copy retains only in-frame clones and omits some. The sample consists of 95,000 to 130,000 clones, about 86% of them appearing once. Specimen: PBMCs. The receptors were sampled from a woman aged 30 to 39 in good health and CMV-seronegative. Both conserved end residues are part of each CDR3. The order of the fields is D gene, V gene, J gene, clone size, CDR3 DNA, CDR3 protein. D genes are given only for firm matches. Clone size is given for some rows only: seen once, a few or many times, or a class if the clone is expanded.

TRBD1	TRBV27	TRBJ1-6	-	TGTGCCAGCAGTCTTTCGGGACAGGGTCGATCACCCCTCCACTTT	CASSLSGQGRSPLHF
-	TRBV19	TRBJ1-4	once	TGTGCCAGTAGTAGACAGGCAACTAATGAAAAACTGTTTTTT	CASSRQATNEKLFF
-	TRBV6-1	TRBJ2-1	once	TGTGCCAGCAGTGAGTGGGAAGGGAGCAATGAGCAGTTCTTC	CASSEWEGSNEQFF
TRBD1	TRBV5-6	TRBJ2-1	-	TGTGCCAGCAGCACAGGGGATGCCGGTCATGAGCAGTTCTTC	CASSTGDAGHEQFF
TRBD1	TRBV2	TRBJ1-4	few	TGTGCCAGCGCGGGACAGGCTAATGAAAAACTGTTTTTT	CASAGQANEKLFF
-	TRBV6-5	TRBJ1-2	-	TGTGCCAGCAGTTACTCCGGGACAGGCTACACCTTC	CASSYSGTGYTF
-	TRBV10-3	TRBJ2-5	once	TGTGCCATCAGTGCCCCCCAGGAAGGGGGAGAGACCCAGTACTTC	CAISAPQEGGETQYF
TRBD1	TRBV28	TRBJ2-7	-	TGTGCCAGCACCATCGGGACAGGGCTGGACGAGCAGTACTTC	CASTIGTGLDEQYF
TRBD1	TRBV28	TRBJ2-5	-	TGTGCCAGCAGTTTGCCAGACAGGGCATGGGAGACCCAGTACTTC	CASSLPDRAWETQYF
-	TRBV7-8	TRBJ2-7	-	TGTGCCAGCAGCTTAGGACTTGCTACCTACGAGCAGTACTTC	CASSLGLATYEQYF
TRBD2	TRBV7-3	TRBJ2-1	-	TGTGCCAGCAGCTTAACCAGCGGGGCGTACAATGAGCAGTTCTTC	CASSLTSGAYNEQFF
-	TRBV6-5	TRBJ1-1	-	TGTGCCAGCAGTACCGGGGGTGAAGCTTTCTTT	CASSTGGEAFF
-	TRBV5-1	TRBJ2-5	-	TGCGCCAGCAGCTTGGACGGTCGGGGGACCGAAGAGACCCAGTACTTC	CASSLDGRGTEETQYF
-	TRBV27	TRBJ1-3	-	TGTGCCAGCAGTTATACAGGGAACTCTGGAAACACCATATATTTT	CASSYTGNSGNTIYF
TRBD1	TRBV28	TRBJ1-1	-	TGTGCCAGCAGTTTGGCGGGACAGGGGAACACTGAAGCTTTCTTT	CASSLAGQGNTEAFF
-	TRBV7-3	TRBJ2-1	-	TGTGCCAGCAGCCCCCGACCGACTCTGAATGAGCAGTTCTTC	CASSPRPTLNEQFF
-	TRBV28	TRBJ2-2	-	TGTGCCAGCAGTTTTTGGGACACCACGAACACCGGGGAGCTGTTTTTT	CASSFWDTTNTGELFF
TRBD1	TRBV27	TRBJ2-7	-	TGTGCCAGCAGTTTTGAGACAGGGCGGGACGAGCAGTACTTC	CASSFETGRDEQYF
-	TRBV6-5	TRBJ2-7	-	TGTGCCACCCGGTCCGCCTACGAGCAGTACTTC	CATRSAYEQYF
-	TRBV7-5	TRBJ2-7	-	TGTGCCAGAAGCTCCCTACCTTACCCCAATGTCTACGAGCAGTACTTC	CARSSLPYPNVYEQYF
-	TRBV19	TRBJ2-5	-	TGTGCCAGTAGTATAGAGGGGAGGTTGGGAGAGACCCAGTACTTC	CASSIEGRLGETQYF
TRBD2	TRBV11-2	TRBJ2-1	-	TGTGCCAGCAGCTTAGGTGGGAGGGACAATGAGCAGTTCTTC	CASSLGGRDNEQFF
TRBD2	TRBV7-2	TRBJ2-3	once	TGTGCCAGCAGCTTGGCTAGCGGGACGGGCACAGATACGCAGTATTTT	CASSLASGTGTDTQYF
TRBD2	TRBV5-4	TRBJ2-7	-	TGTGCCAGCAGCCCTGACGCGGGAGGGCCCAACGAGCAGTACTTC	CASSPDAGGPNEQYF
-	TRBV28	TRBJ2-7	-	TGTGCCAGCAGCGTGGAGTCCCTATCCTACGAGCAGTACTTC	CASSVESLSYEQYF